This T cell receptor beta chain is drawn from a study of identifying expanded T cells in peripheral blood. TCRdb's table, derived via immunoSEQ multiplex PCR, lists solely in-frame clones and lacks some. The sample has about 81,000 clones; roughly 84% are singletons. CDR3 size: 15 residues. V lost 7 bases and J lost 5; bases outside the gene matches: 6. CDR1 is ENHRY, CDR2 SYGVKD, per germline. The J gene is TRBJ2-3, the V gene TRBV10-3; 13 bases line up with TRBD2. This TCR was sampled from a person aged 18 to 75 in good health. The sequenced sample consisted of blood. In DNA, the CDR3 is TGTGCCATCAAAGGGACTAGCGGGGTGCTAGATACGCAGTATTTT. Translated, it gives CAIKGTSGVLDTQYF.